This T cell receptor beta chain originates from a study of cytomegalovirus exposure and HLA in healthy donors. Study-wide findings and caveats: Prior analysis indicated that the majority of TCR beta V segments exhibited productivity approximately 90% or approximately 30% of the time. In a later analysis, a missense DCLRE1C variant was linked to TCR beta V- and J-gene trimming.

About this clone: Its antigen remains unknown.

V lost 3 bases to trimming and J lost 5 bases, with 4 bases between them. Germline CDR1 and CDR2: DFQATT and SNEGSKA (reference sequence). The CDR3 covers 10 residues. A multiplex PCR was run with 60 Vbeta primers and 13 Jbeta primers. TCRdb's copy holds only in-frame clones and misses some; the assay was immunoSEQ multiplex PCR. This table has some 120,000 clones, about 74% appearing once. This clonotype originated in a man under 40 in good health and CMV-seronegative. The material sequenced was PBMCs. This chain joins TRBV20-1 and TRBJ2-5, with D hard to call. The CDR3 is CSASGETQYF. In nucleotides, the CDR3 is TGCAGTGCTAGCGGTGAGACCCAGTACTTC.